The next 22 T cell receptor beta chains were all read from a single sample in a study of cytomegalovirus exposure and HLA in healthy donors. PCR used 60 Vbeta primers and 13 Jbeta primers. The method was immunoSEQ multiplex PCR; TCRdb's version includes in-frame clones alone and lacks a portion of them. Among around 140,000 clones listed, roughly 10% were seen once. The sample comprised PBMCs. Source of these receptors: a middle-aged man in good health and CMV-seronegative.

The chain couples TRBV7-9 to TRBJ2-3; a weak D match, TRBD1 (6 bases). Germline V lookup: CDR1 SEHNR, CDR2 FQNEAQ (reference sequence). The CDR3 is 13 amino acids. Trimming shortened V by 5 bases and J by 0 bases, and 6 bases separated the two germline ends. The CDR3 DNA reads as TGTGCCAGCAGCGACAGGAGCACAGATACGCAGTATTTT. This gives the protein CASSDRSTDTQYF.

The chain couples TRBV29-1 to TRBJ1-2, with D unclear. The CDR3 is 12 amino acids. The V end was cut by 2 bases, the J end by 2 bases, with 6 bases between. Germline V gene sequence: CDR1 SQVTM, CDR2 ANQGSEA. In DNA form, the CDR3 reads TGCAGCGTTGAATCAGTAAACTATGGCTACACCTTC. Translating gives CSVESVNYGYTF.

This chain connects TRBV6-5 to TRBJ2-7; TRBD1 aligns across 8 bases. Looked up from germline, CDR1 is MNHEY and CDR2 is SVGAGI. This CDR3 has 14 amino acids. With 6 bases clipped from V and 4 bases from J, the junction kept 8 bases outside the gene matches. In DNA, the CDR3 is TGTGCCAGCAGCCCCGGGACAGGATATTACGAGCAGTACTTC. It is translated as CASSPGTGYYEQYF.

The rearrangement uses TRBV15 and TRBJ1-5; 9 bases align to TRBD1. CDR3 length equals 17 residues. V was pared by 2 bases and J by 5 bases, with 10 bases of the junction left unmatched. Per germline, CDR1 LNHNV and CDR2 YYDKDF (reference sequence). The CDR3 DNA sequence: TGTGCCACCAGCAGATTCACCGGGACAGGGATCGATCAGCCCCAGCATTTT. Its protein is CATSRFTGTGIDQPQHF.

This clone was detected once. The chain employs TRBV6-6 and TRBJ2-1, with 8 bases aligning to TRBD2. J lost 6 bases, V lost 5 bases, and 6 bases had no gene match. Germline loops: CDR1 MNHNY, CDR2 SVGAGI (reference sequence). The CDR3 length is 14 residues. CDR3 bases: TGTGCCAGCAGTGCGGGGCGGGAGGTCAATGAGCAGTTCTTC. It yields the protein CASSAGREVNEQFF.

This clone was observed a handful of times. The J gene is TRBJ1-3, the V gene TRBV11-2; 8 bases line up with TRBD1. V lost 1 base, J lost 3 bases, and 8 bases stayed unmatched. Germline V CDR1 and CDR2: SGHAT, FQNNGV. The CDR3 runs to 17 residues. CDR3 nucleotides: TGTGCCAGCAGCTTAGTACGCGGACAGGGAGGTGGAAACACCATATATTTT. Translating it yields CASSLVRGQGGGNTIYF.

This clone was counted only a few times. CDR3 region: CASSLFGGVGTGELFF. DNA of the CDR3: TGTGCCAGCAGTTTATTCGGGGGGGTAGGAACCGGGGAGCTGTTTTTT. V and J are TRBV27 and TRBJ2-2; 8 bases align to TRBD2. The V gene end was trimmed by 1 base and the J gene end by 5 bases; junction bases not matched to a gene: 6. The CDR3 runs 16 residues. The V gene's germline CDR1 is MNHEY and CDR2 SMNVEV (reference sequence).

Regarding this clone: This same CDR3 is encoded by further DNA sequences in the sample. V gene TRBV6-5 combines with J gene TRBJ2-7; D ambiguous. The V gene's germline CDR1 is MNHEY and CDR2 SVGAGI. The CDR3 runs to 14 residues. Trimming took off 0 bases at V and 0 bases at J, with 6 bases between the two ends. The CDR3 nucleotides read TGTGCCAGCAGTTACTCCACAGCCTCCTACGAGCAGTACTTC. It is translated as CASSYSTASYEQYF.

In its sample, this clone was seen a few times. The rearrangement uses TRBV28 and TRBJ1-1; a weak D match, TRBD1 (6 bases). The CDR3 consists of 17 residues. The V gene's germline CDR1 is MDHEN and CDR2 SYDVKM. V lost 6 bases and J lost 0, with 20 bases in between. CDR3 sequence reads: CASSAVTGFQMNTEAFF. In DNA, the CDR3 is TGTGCCAGCAGCGCTGTAACAGGGTTCCAAATGAACACTGAAGCTTTCTTT.

V and J are TRBV6-5 and TRBJ1-1, with 7 bases lining up with TRBD1. The CDR3 totals 13 residues. Trimming took 6 bases from V and 1 from J; bases not matched to a gene: 2. Looked up from germline, CDR1 is MNHEY and CDR2 is SVGAGI. CDR3 DNA sequence: TGTGCCAGCAGATACAGGGGGAACACTGAAGCTTTCTTT. This codes for CASRYRGNTEAFF.

This chain connects TRBV5-1 to TRBJ2-2; 11 bases line up with TRBD2. The CDR3 sequence is 17 residues long. V dropped 0 bases and J dropped 4; count of bases not matched to a gene: 5. Germline lookup yields CDR1 SGHRS and CDR2 YFSETQ. CDR3 sequence: CASSLGDLAGGTGELFF. The CDR3 DNA reads as TGCGCCAGCAGCTTGGGAGATCTAGCGGGAGGCACCGGGGAGCTGTTTTTT.

The rearrangement links TRBV5-8 to TRBJ2-7; TRBD1 might be the D (6 bases). The CDR3 loop spans 13 amino acids. The V gene's germline CDR1 is SGHTS and CDR2 YDEGEE. Trimming removed 4 bases from V and 3 bases from J, with 11 bases in between. The CDR3 nucleotides read TGTGCCAGCAGCCCTTACAGGGTCTACGAGCAGTACTTC. It specifies CASSPYRVYEQYF.

V gene TRBV4-2 combines with J gene TRBJ2-5, with D possibly TRBD2 on 6 matching bases. The end of the DNA is better explained by TRBJ2-7, so the J call may be wrong. The CDR3 is 16 residues long. Germline V gives CDR1 LGHNA, CDR2 YNFKEQ. The CDR3 DNA sequence: TGTGCCAGCAGCCAAGAGACGAGCAGGACTACCTACGAGCAGTACTTC. Translation gives CASSQETSRTTYEQYF.

This clone came up a few times. V usage is TRBV5-1 and J usage is TRBJ2-3; no definite D call. The CDR3 has 13 amino acids. Germline V gene data show CDR1 as SGHRS and CDR2 as YFSETQ. V was clipped by 5 bases and J by 6 bases, with 13 bases between them. CDR3: CASSSRSSDTQYF. The CDR3 bases are TGCGCCAGCAGTTCCCGGAGTTCGGATACGCAGTATTTT.

This clone was detected a few times. J is TRBJ2-1 and V is TRBV2; TRBD2 aligns across 14 bases. CDR1 and CDR2 from the germline V gene are SNHLY and FYNNEI. The ends lost 6 bases at V and 8 bases at J; junction bases unmatched: 3. The CDR3 totals 14 residues. As DNA, the CDR3 is TGTGCCAGCAGGAGACTAGCGGGGGGGCATGAGCAGTTCTTC. Amino acids: CASRRLAGGHEQFF.

Only a few counts were recorded for this clone. Other DNA sequences within the sample encode an identical CDR3. The gene calls are TRBV27 and TRBJ1-5; the match to TRBD1 covers 9 bases. The CDR3 is 15 residues long. V lost 5 bases to trimming and J lost 3 bases; unmatched junction nucleotides: 5. CDR1 is MNHEY and CDR2 is SMNVEV in the germline V gene (reference sequence). CDR3 sequence (DNA): TGTGCCAGCAGTCTAGGACAGGGGTACAATCAGCCCCAGCATTTT. Residues: CASSLGQGYNQPQHF.

The chain recombines TRBV7-6 with TRBJ2-7; tentative D call: TRBD2 (6 bases). The CDR3 is 13 amino acids. The V gene's germline CDR1 is SGHVS and CDR2 FNYEAQ. Trimming took off 1 base at V and 7 bases at J, with 11 bases between the two ends. CDR3 sequence (DNA): TGTGCCAGCAGCTTAGGGAGGGCGGGGGAGCAGTACTTC. This sequence encodes CASSLGRAGEQYF. The complete variable domain, with remaining parts taken from reference TRBV7-6 and TRBJ2-7, reads GAGVSQSPRYKVTKRGQDVALRCDPISGHVSLYWYRQALGQGPEFLTYFNYEAQQDKSGLPNDRFSAERPEGSISTLTIQRTEQRDSAMYRCASSLGRAGEQYFGPGTRLTVT.

The chain has TRBV7-2 and TRBJ1-1, with unresolved D. Germline lookup yields CDR1 SGHTA and CDR2 FQGNSA. Trimming stripped 1 base from V and 7 bases from J, with 10 bases between. The length of the CDR3 is 13 residues. CDR3: CASSLEHLNEAFF. The DNA of the CDR3 is TGTGCCAGCAGCTTAGAACACCTCAATGAAGCTTTCTTT. Combining the CDR3 with reference TRBV7-2 and TRBJ1-1 gives the whole variable domain GAGVSQSPSNKVTEKGKDVELRCDPISGHTALYWYRQSLGQGLEFLIYFQGNSAPDKSGLPSDRFSAERTGGSVSTLTIQRTQQEDSAVYLCASSLEHLNEAFFGQGTRLTVV.

The rearrangement joins TRBV2 to TRBJ1-6, with D possibly matching TRBD1 (5 bases). V was pared by 5 bases and J by 8 bases, with 7 bases between. Germline CDR1 and CDR2: SNHLY and FYNNEI. The CDR3 has 12 residues. As DNA, the CDR3 is TGTGCCAGCAGTATAGGGGATTCACCCCTCCACTTT. Protein: CASSIGDSPLHF.

This chain connects TRBV19 to TRBJ2-3, with TRBD1 matching over 12 bases. The CDR3 is 15 residues long. CDR1 LNHDA and CDR2 SQIVND come from the germline V gene (reference sequence). V lost 7 bases, J lost 5 bases, and 7 bases stayed unmatched. This CDR3 is CASTRGTGGLDTQYF. The CDR3 DNA reads as TGTGCCAGTACCAGGGGGACAGGGGGCTTAGATACGCAGTATTTT.

The chain combines TRBV2 with TRBJ2-7; 9 nucleotides align to TRBD1. CDR3 length: 14 residues. Germline V CDR1 and CDR2: SNHLY, FYNNEI. The ends lost 6 bases at V and 6 bases at J; junction bases unmatched: 9. The CDR3 DNA is TGTGCCAGCAGATACGACAGGGGGTCTCTCGAGCAGTACTTC. This sequence encodes CASRYDRGSLEQYF.

This clone was counted between two and nine times. The chain employs TRBV20-1 and TRBJ2-7; TRBD1 aligns across 7 bases. From germline, CDR1 is DFQATT and CDR2 SNEGSKA (reference sequence). This CDR3 has 10 amino acids. V lost 6 bases to trimming and J lost 6 bases; unmatched junction nucleotides: 2. The CDR3 region has the DNA TGCAGTGCAGGACAGGCCGAGCAGTACTTC. It encodes CSAGQAEQYF.